Sequencing of this T cell receptor beta chain was carried out in a study of blood T cell repertoires in COVID-19. The wider study: PBMCs, B-cell-depleted T cells, or T cells provided the cDNA or gDNA that made up the material.

One Seattle source followed patients from active infection through their disease course. In the original analysis: Amplified reference gene primers provided the basis for estimating nucleated cell counts. Data came from immunoSEQ multiplex PCR; TCRdb stores just in-frame clones and leaves some out. That table gives V, J and clone size, and the DNA gave D and trimming. This sample has about 170,000 clones, with around 85% found just once. The source of this sequence is an elderly woman with COVID-19, enrolled during active disease. Sequencing was done on a sample of peripheral blood.

The CDR3 nucleotides are TGTGCCAGCAGGGAAACAGGGAGGGCCAATCAGCCCCAGCATTTT. This sequence encodes CASRETGRANQPQHF. The V and J genes are TRBV19 and TRBJ1-5; possible D gene TRBD1, 6 bases. This CDR3 spans 15 amino acids. Germline CDR1 reads LNHDA; CDR2 reads SQIVND (reference sequence). Trimming removed 9 bases from V and 3 bases from J, with 18 bases in between.